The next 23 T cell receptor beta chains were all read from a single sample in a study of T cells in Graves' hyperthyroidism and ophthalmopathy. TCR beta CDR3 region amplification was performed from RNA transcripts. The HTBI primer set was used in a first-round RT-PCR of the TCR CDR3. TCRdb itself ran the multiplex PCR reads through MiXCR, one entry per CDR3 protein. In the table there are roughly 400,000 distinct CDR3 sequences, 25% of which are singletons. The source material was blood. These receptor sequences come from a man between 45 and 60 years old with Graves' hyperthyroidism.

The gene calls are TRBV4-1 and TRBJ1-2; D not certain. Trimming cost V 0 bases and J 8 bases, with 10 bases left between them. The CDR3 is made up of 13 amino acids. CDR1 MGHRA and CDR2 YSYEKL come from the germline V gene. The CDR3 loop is CASSQDGGEGYTF. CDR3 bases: TGCGCCAGCAGCCAAGATGGAGGAGAGGGCTACACCTTC.

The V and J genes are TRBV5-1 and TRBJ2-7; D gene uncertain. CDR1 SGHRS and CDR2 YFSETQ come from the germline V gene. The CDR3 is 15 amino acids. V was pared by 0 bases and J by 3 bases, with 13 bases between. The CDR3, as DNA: TGCGCCAGCAGCTTGGCCTTTGAGAGGTACTACGAGCAGTACTTC. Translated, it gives CASSLAFERYYEQYF.

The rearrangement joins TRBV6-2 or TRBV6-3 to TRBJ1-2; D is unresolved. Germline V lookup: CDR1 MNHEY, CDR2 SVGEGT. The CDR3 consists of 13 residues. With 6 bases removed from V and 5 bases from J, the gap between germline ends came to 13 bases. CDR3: CASSRRVVYGYTF. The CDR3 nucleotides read TGTGCCAGCAGCCGACGGGTCGTGTATGGCTACACCTTC.

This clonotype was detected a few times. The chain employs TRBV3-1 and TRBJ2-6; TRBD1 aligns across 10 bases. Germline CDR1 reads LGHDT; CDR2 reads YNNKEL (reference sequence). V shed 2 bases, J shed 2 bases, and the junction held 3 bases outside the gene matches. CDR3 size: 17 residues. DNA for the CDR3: TGTGCCAGCAGCCAACGCGGGACAGGGGCTGGGGCCAACGTCCTGACTTTC. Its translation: CASSQRGTGAGANVLTF.

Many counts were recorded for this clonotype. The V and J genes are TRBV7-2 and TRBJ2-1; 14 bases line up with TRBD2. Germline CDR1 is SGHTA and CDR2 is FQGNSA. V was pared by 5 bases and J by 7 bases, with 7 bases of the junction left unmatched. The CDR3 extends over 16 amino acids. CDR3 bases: TGTGCCAGCAGCCTATTCGGACTAGCGGGAGGTAATGAGCAGTTCTTC. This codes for CASSLFGLAGGNEQFF.

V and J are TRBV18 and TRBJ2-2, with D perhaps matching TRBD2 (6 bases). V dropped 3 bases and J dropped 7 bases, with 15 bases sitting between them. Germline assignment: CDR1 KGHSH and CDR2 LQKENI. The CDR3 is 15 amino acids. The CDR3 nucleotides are TGTGCCAGCTCACCCAAAGCGGACGGGGGCGGGGAGCTGTTTTTT. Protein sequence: CASSPKADGGGELFF.

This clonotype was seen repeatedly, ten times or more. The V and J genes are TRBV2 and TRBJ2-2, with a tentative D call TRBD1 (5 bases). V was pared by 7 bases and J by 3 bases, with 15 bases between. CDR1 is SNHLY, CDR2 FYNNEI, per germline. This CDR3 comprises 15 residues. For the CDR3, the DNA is TGTGCCAGCACCCAGGGAATAGGATACACCGGGGAGCTGTTTTTT. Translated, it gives CASTQGIGYTGELFF.

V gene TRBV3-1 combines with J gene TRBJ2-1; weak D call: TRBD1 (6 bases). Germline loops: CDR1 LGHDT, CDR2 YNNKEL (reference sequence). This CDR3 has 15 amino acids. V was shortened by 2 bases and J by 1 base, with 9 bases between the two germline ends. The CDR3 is CASSQPGVSYNEQFF. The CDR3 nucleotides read TGTGCCAGCAGCCAACCAGGGGTGTCCTACAATGAGCAGTTCTTC.

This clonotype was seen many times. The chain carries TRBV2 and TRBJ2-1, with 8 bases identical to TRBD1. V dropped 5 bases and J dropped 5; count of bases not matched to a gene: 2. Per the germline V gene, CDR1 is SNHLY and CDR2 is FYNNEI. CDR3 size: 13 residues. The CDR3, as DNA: TGTGCCAGCAGTTGGACAGGGAACAATGAGCAGTTCTTC. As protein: CASSWTGNNEQFF.

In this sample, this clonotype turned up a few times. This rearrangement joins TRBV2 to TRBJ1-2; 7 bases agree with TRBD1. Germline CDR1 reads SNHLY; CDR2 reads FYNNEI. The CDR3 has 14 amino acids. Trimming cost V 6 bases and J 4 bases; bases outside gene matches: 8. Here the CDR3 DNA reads TGTGCCAGCAGGGACAGGACGGTTCTCTATGGCTACACCTTC. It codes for CASRDRTVLYGYTF.

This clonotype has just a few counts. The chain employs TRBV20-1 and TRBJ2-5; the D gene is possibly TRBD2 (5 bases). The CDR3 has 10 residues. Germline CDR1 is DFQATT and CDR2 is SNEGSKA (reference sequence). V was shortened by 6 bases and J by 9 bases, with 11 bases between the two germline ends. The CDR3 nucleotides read TGCAGTGCCTACCAGGAGGCCCAGTACTTC. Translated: CSAYQEAQYF.

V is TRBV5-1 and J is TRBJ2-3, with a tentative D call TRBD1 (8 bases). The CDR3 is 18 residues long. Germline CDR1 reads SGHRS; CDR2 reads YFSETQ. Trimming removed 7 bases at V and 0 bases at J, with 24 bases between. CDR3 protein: CASFGTGGGGGSTDTQYF. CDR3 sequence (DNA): TGCGCCAGCTTCGGGACAGGCGGTGGCGGGGGCAGCACAGATACGCAGTATTTT. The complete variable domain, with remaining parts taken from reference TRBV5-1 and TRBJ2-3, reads KAGVTQTPRYLIKTRGQQVTLSCSPISGHRSVSWYQQTPGQGLQFLFEYFSETQRNKGNFPGRFSGRQFSNSRSEMNVSTLELGDSALYLCASFGTGGGGGSTDTQYFGPGTRLTVL.

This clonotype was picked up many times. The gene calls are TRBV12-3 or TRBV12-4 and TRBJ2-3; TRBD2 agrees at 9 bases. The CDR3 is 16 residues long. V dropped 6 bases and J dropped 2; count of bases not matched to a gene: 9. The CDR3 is CASRNRLAEPTDTQYF. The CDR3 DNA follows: TGTGCCAGCAGAAACAGACTAGCGGAACCCACAGATACGCAGTATTTT.

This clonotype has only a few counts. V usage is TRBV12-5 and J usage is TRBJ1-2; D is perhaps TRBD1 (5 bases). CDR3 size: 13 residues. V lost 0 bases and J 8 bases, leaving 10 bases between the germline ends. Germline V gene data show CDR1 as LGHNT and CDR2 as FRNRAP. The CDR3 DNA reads TGTGCTAGTGGTTTGGTTCAGGGTGGCGGCTACACCTTC. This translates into CASGLVQGGGYTF.

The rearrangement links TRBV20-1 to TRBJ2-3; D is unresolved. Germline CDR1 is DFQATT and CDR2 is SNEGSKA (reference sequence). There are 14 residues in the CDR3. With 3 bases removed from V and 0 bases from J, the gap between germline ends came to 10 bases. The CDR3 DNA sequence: TGCAGTGCTAGTATACGGATTAGCACAGATACGCAGTATTTT. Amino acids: CSASIRISTDTQYF.

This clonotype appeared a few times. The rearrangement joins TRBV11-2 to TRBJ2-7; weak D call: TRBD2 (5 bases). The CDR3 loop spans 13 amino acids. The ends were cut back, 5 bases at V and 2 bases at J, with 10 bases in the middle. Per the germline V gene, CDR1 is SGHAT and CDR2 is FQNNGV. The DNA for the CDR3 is TGTGCCAGCAGCCCTGGGAGCACCTACGAGCAGTACTTC. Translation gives CASSPGSTYEQYF.

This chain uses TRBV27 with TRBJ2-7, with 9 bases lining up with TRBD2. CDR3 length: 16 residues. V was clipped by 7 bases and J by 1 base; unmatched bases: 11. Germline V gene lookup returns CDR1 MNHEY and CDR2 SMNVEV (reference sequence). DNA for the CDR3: TGTGCCAGCACCTGCCCTCGACTAGCGGATTCCTACGAGCAGTACTTC. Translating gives CASTCPRLADSYEQYF.

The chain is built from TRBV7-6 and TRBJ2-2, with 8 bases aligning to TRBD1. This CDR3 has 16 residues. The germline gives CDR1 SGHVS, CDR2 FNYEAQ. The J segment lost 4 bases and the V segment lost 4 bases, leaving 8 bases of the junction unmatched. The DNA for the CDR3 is TGTGCCAGCAGCTCCCGACAGGGGTGGACCACCGGGGAGCTGTTTTTT. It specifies CASSSRQGWTTGELFF.

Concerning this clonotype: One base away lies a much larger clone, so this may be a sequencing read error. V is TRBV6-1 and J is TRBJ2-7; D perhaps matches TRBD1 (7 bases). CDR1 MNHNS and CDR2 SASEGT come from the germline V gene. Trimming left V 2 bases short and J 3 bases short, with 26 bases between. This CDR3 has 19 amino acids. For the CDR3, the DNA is TGTGCCAGCAGTGAATGGGACAGTGGGGACTCAGGGTCCAGCTACGAGCAGTACTTC. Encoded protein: CASSEWDSGDSGSSYEQYF.

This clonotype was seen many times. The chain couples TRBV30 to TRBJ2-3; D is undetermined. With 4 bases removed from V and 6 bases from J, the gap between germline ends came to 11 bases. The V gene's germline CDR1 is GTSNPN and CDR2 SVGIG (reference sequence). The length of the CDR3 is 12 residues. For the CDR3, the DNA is TGTGCCTGGACCCTCCTCTCCGATACGCAGTATTTT. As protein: CAWTLLSDTQYF.

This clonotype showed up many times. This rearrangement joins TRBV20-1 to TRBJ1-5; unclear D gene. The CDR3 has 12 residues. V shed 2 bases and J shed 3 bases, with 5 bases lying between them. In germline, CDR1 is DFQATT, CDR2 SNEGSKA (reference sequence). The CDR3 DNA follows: TGCAGTGCTAGAAAGTCCAATCAGCCCCAGCATTTT. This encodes CSARKSNQPQHF.

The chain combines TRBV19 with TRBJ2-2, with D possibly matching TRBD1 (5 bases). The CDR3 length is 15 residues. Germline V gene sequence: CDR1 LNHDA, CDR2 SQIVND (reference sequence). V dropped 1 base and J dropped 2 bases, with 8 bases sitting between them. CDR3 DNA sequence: TGTGCCAGTAGTATAGCTGACAGAAACACCGGGGAGCTGTTTTTT. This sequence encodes CASSIADRNTGELFF.

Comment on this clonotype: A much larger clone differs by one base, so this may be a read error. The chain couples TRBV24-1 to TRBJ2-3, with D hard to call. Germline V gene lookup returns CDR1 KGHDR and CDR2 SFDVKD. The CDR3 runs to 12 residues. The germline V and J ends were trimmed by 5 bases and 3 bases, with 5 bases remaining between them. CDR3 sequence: CATSGKTDTQYF. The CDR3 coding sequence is TGTGCCACCAGTGGTAAAACAGATACGCAGTATTTT.